A selection of T cell receptor beta chains follows, all from one sample in a study of OX40 agonist ivuxolimab in advanced cancers. Profiling relied on immunoSEQ multiplex PCR, and the TCRdb table lists in-frame clones only, not all of them. This sample yields 70,000 to 80,000 clones, of which 80% to 90% are seen a single time; approximately 0.86% belongs to the top ten. Sequenced here: CD4+ or CD8+ T cells sorted from blood, sampled in a trial of the OX40 agonist ivuxolimab. These TCRs come from an adult with an advanced solid tumor such as melanoma, head and neck, liver or kidney cancer. CDR3s include the opening cysteine and the closing phenylalanine or tryptophan. The size of a clone is reported for some rows only, either as once, few or many, or as a class for expanded clones.

v_gene: TRBV7-3
j_gene: TRBJ2-3
abundance: -
CDR3aa: CASSVGSVTDTQYF

v_gene: TRBV10-3
j_gene: TRBJ2-1
abundance: -
CDR3aa: CAIGLAGGNEQFF

v_gene: TRBV29-1
j_gene: TRBJ2-1
abundance: -
CDR3aa: CSVDRPGDNEQFF

v_gene: TRBV18
j_gene: TRBJ2-7
abundance: -
CDR3aa: CASSPMEALFGSEQYF

v_gene: TRBV6-5
j_gene: TRBJ1-3
abundance: once
CDR3aa: CASSSILRNTIYF

v_gene: TRBV28
j_gene: TRBJ1-1
abundance: -
CDR3aa: CASSYQGLGNTEAFF

v_gene: TRBV6-4
j_gene: TRBJ2-1
abundance: -
CDR3aa: CASSDRDRENNEQFF

v_gene: TRBV7-2
j_gene: TRBJ1-5
abundance: -
CDR3aa: CASSLVNQPQHF

v_gene: TRBV28
j_gene: TRBJ2-2
abundance: -
CDR3aa: CASRPGYNTGELFF

v_gene: TRBV30
j_gene: TRBJ1-4
abundance: -
CDR3aa: CAWSRDRNEKLFF

v_gene: TRBV2
j_gene: TRBJ2-2
abundance: -
CDR3aa: CASNRAYLSGELFF

v_gene: TRBV19
j_gene: TRBJ2-7
abundance: once
CDR3aa: CASRSDSYEQYF

v_gene: TRBV14
j_gene: TRBJ2-7
abundance: -
CDR3aa: CASSQEGGGYFYEQYF

v_gene: TRBV5-5
j_gene: TRBJ1-1
abundance: -
CDR3aa: CASSLEWVSTEAFF

v_gene: TRBV4-1
j_gene: TRBJ1-2
abundance: -
CDR3aa: CASSQDIGAGGLSYGYTF

v_gene: TRBV6-1
j_gene: TRBJ1-6
abundance: -
CDR3aa: CASSWGGRPLQSLHF

v_gene: TRBV5-4
j_gene: TRBJ2-4
abundance: -
CDR3aa: CASSLSQGGKNIQYF

v_gene: TRBV28
j_gene: TRBJ1-1
abundance: -
CDR3aa: CASRPAVGTAMNTEAFF

v_gene: TRBV7-9
j_gene: TRBJ2-7
abundance: -
CDR3aa: CASSLEGGGTEQYF

v_gene: TRBV30
j_gene: TRBJ2-7
abundance: -
CDR3aa: CAWSSSSQQYF

v_gene: TRBV7-9
j_gene: TRBJ2-7
abundance: -
CDR3aa: CASSLAGVSYEQYF

v_gene: TRBV10-3
j_gene: TRBJ2-1
abundance: -
CDR3aa: CAIEAGGVGEQFF

v_gene: TRBV5-3
j_gene: TRBJ2-7
abundance: -
CDR3aa: CASSLGSTHEQYF

v_gene: TRBV6-5
j_gene: TRBJ2-7
abundance: -
CDR3aa: CASSRGGEAYEQYF

v_gene: TRBV28
j_gene: TRBJ2-3
abundance: -
CDR3aa: CASRGFTDTQYF

v_gene: TRBV5-1
j_gene: TRBJ1-2
abundance: -
CDR3aa: CASSLVVERGYTF

v_gene: TRBV2
j_gene: TRBJ1-1
abundance: -
CDR3aa: CASRTRQETEAFF

v_gene: TRBV9
j_gene: TRBJ2-3
abundance: -
CDR3aa: CASSLAGTGKAVADTQYF

v_gene: TRBV9
j_gene: TRBJ1-3
abundance: -
CDR3aa: CASSAGESNTIYF

v_gene: TRBV28
j_gene: TRBJ2-4
abundance: -
CDR3aa: CASSVPGQGTKNIQYF

v_gene: TRBV6-5
j_gene: TRBJ1-1
abundance: -
CDR3aa: CASLGEGGLPEAFF

v_gene: TRBV11-2
j_gene: TRBJ2-5
abundance: -
CDR3aa: CASSFSGPKETQYF

v_gene: TRBV6-6
j_gene: TRBJ2-2
abundance: -
CDR3aa: CASSYSTGSGELFF

v_gene: TRBV6-5
j_gene: TRBJ2-7
abundance: -
CDR3aa: CASSQTLGQGYEQYF

v_gene: TRBV28
j_gene: TRBJ2-7
abundance: -
CDR3aa: CASSRSGSNDEQYF

v_gene: TRBV28
j_gene: TRBJ1-1
abundance: -
CDR3aa: CASSLPMGYTEAFF

v_gene: TRBV11-3
j_gene: TRBJ1-5
abundance: -
CDR3aa: CASKLQGARGNQPQHF

v_gene: TRBV7-9
j_gene: TRBJ2-3
abundance: -
CDR3aa: CASKDEYTDTQYF

v_gene: TRBV28
j_gene: TRBJ2-3
abundance: -
CDR3aa: CASSGADRTDTGYF

v_gene: TRBV9
j_gene: TRBJ1-2
abundance: -
CDR3aa: CASSVGMDSISYTF

v_gene: TRBV19
j_gene: TRBJ1-1
abundance: -
CDR3aa: CASSTQQGRTEAFF